Listed here are 25 T cell receptor beta chains from one sample, sequenced in a study of cytomegalovirus exposure and HLA in healthy donors (dated by TCRdb to about 2017). The method behind the library was the immunoSEQ multiplex PCR assay. For the multiplex PCR, a mixture combining 60 forward primers for TCR Vbeta segments and 13 reverse primers for TCR Jbeta segments was used. Imported from immuneACCESS, the table was reduced by TCRdb to in-frame sequences with V and J called. These copies leave out some clones; in studies compared against another copy, an unresolved V gene accounts for under half, and the cause of the remainder is not known. Recorded for this sample are around 200,000 clones; roughly 80% of them occurred a single time. The top ten clones comprise around 2.7% of the sample. The sequencing sample was made of PBMCs. These receptors all stem from a middle-aged woman in good health and CMV-seronegative.

This chain joins TRBV4-2 and TRBJ1-2, with D hard to call. The CDR3 covers 13 residues. Germline assignment: CDR1 LGHNA and CDR2 YNFKEQ. Trimming pared 7 bases from V and 5 bases from J, leaving 14 bases between. The CDR3 here is CASTPEVKYGYTF. CDR3 in DNA: TGTGCCAGCACCCCCGAGGTTAAGTATGGCTACACCTTC.

This chain links TRBV5-1 with TRBJ2-5, with 9 bases fitting TRBD1. The V segment lost 0 bases and the J segment 4 bases; nucleotides outside the gene matches: 10. CDR1 and CDR2 (germline): SGHRS, YFSETQ. This CDR3 has 17 residues. The CDR3 loop is CASSLGATGGLAETQYF. The CDR3 nucleotides read TGCGCCAGCAGCTTGGGGGCGACAGGGGGGCTTGCAGAGACCCAGTACTTC.

This clone was seen once. The gene calls are TRBV7-9 and TRBJ1-5; no reliable D call. Trimming removed 1 base from V and 2 bases from J, with 15 bases in between. Germline V gene data show CDR1 as SEHNR and CDR2 as FQNEAQ (reference sequence). CDR3 length: 17 residues. The chain's CDR3 is CASSLGKVGQGNQPQHF. DNA for the CDR3: TGTGCCAGCAGCTTAGGGAAGGTTGGGCAGGGCAATCAGCCCCAGCATTTT.

The chain employs TRBV9 and TRBJ2-2; unclear D gene. Between the trimmed V and J ends, which lost 3 bases and 6 bases, there was a span of 9 bases. The V gene's germline CDR1 is SGDLS and CDR2 YYNGEE. The CDR3 is made up of 13 amino acids. The DNA of the CDR3 is TGTGCCAGCAGCGGCCCTCGAGCCGGGGAGCTGTTTTTT. Its protein is CASSGPRAGELFF.

V gene TRBV19 combines with J gene TRBJ1-2, with D uncertain. The V gene's germline CDR1 is LNHDA and CDR2 SQIVND (reference sequence). Trimming stripped 10 bases from V and 4 bases from J, with 13 bases between. This CDR3 is built from 12 residues. The CDR3 DNA sequence: TGTGCCACCTCTATGGGCCCCTATGGCTACACCTTC. Translating gives CATSMGPYGYTF.

This clone was detected once. The V call is TRBV6-6, the J call TRBJ1-5; tentative D call: TRBD1 (5 bases). The V end lost 6 bases, the J end lost 2 bases, and 14 bases lay between the germline ends. The length of the CDR3 is 15 residues. Germline loops: CDR1 MNHNY, CDR2 SVGAGI (reference sequence). CDR3 in DNA: TGTGCCAGCAGCCCACCCGGGGGTGGCAATCAGCCCCAGCATTTT. This encodes CASSPPGGGNQPQHF.

The chain employs TRBV28 and TRBJ1-2, with 10 bases that match TRBD1. From germline, CDR1 is MDHEN and CDR2 SYDVKM. The CDR3 length is 15 residues. With V trimmed by 11 bases and J by 0 bases, 9 bases remained unmatched. Here the CDR3 DNA reads TGTGCCGTGACAGGGGGCGGGGGAGCTAACTATGGCTACACCTTC. Its protein product is CAVTGGGGANYGYTF.

The CDR3 region has the DNA TGTGCCAGCAGCCCAGACAGGGGCCTATCGTCTGGAAACACCATATATTTT. Its protein is CASSPDRGLSSGNTIYF. The rearrangement uses TRBV9 and TRBJ1-3; TRBD1 matches 8 bases. Germline CDR1 reads SGDLS; CDR2 reads YYNGEE. The CDR3 is made up of 17 amino acids. J gave up 1 base and V 4 bases, and 10 bases lay outside the gene matches.

The chain is built from TRBV29-1 and TRBJ1-2, with D tentatively TRBD1 (6 bases). This CDR3 contains 15 residues. Germline V gene sequence: CDR1 SQVTM, CDR2 ANQGSEA. The ends were cut back, 1 base at V and 2 bases at J, with 14 bases in the middle. CDR3 nucleotides: TGCAGCGTTGAAGCAACGCCACAGGGAAACTATGGCTACACCTTC. It encodes CSVEATPQGNYGYTF.

This sequence joins TRBV6-1 and TRBJ2-7; D perhaps matches TRBD2 (6 bases). The V and J ends lost 2 bases and 3 bases respectively, with 14 bases between them. CDR3 size: 15 residues. Germline lookup yields CDR1 MNHNS and CDR2 SASEGT. CDR3: CASSETRETHYEQYF. The CDR3 DNA is TGTGCCAGCAGTGAAACTCGGGAGACTCACTACGAGCAGTACTTC.

This sequence joins TRBV19 and TRBJ2-1; 8 bases are shared with TRBD2. The CDR3 contains 14 residues. J was trimmed by 9 bases and V by 3 bases; bases with no gene match: 7. CDR1 LNHDA and CDR2 SQIVND come from the germline V gene (reference sequence). The CDR3 loop is CASSIGSGAGEQFF. CDR3 bases: TGTGCCAGTAGTATTGGTAGCGGGGCGGGTGAGCAGTTCTTC. Supplemented by reference TRBV19 and TRBJ2-1, the full variable domain reads DGGITQSPKYLFRKEGQNVTLSCEQNLNHDAMYWYRQDPGQGLRLIYYSQIVNDFQKGDIAEGYSVSREKKESFPLTVTSAQKNPTAFYLCASSIGSGAGEQFFGPGTRLTVL.

The chain carries TRBV27 and TRBJ2-1; 13 bases line up with TRBD2. Germline CDR1 is MNHEY and CDR2 is SMNVEV (reference sequence). The CDR3 sequence is 17 residues long. The V and J ends lost 0 bases and 9 bases, in that order; junction bases with no gene match: 8. The CDR3 bases are TGTGCCAGCAGTTTATCCCCCGGGACTAGCGGGATGGTTGAGCAGTTCTTC. It encodes CASSLSPGTSGMVEQFF.

Only one count was recorded for this clone. This chain uses TRBV5-6 with TRBJ1-2, with 7 bases that match TRBD1. The length of the CDR3 is 13 residues. Germline V gene lookup returns CDR1 SGHDT and CDR2 YYEEEE. With 9 bases clipped from V and 5 bases from J, the junction kept 10 bases outside the gene matches. DNA for the CDR3: TGTGCCACCCATAACAGGGGTTCTTATGGCTACACCTTC. Encoded protein: CATHNRGSYGYTF.

V gene TRBV18 combines with J gene TRBJ2-2; TRBD1 is a possible D gene (6 bases). CDR3 length equals 14 residues. V was trimmed by 7 bases and J by 2 bases, leaving 11 bases between them. Germline V gene lookup returns CDR1 KGHSH and CDR2 LQKENI. The CDR3 DNA sequence: TGTGCCAGCTTACCGACAGGCAACACCGGGGAGCTGTTTTTT. The encoded protein is CASLPTGNTGELFF.

V gene TRBV27 combines with J gene TRBJ1-6; D possibly corresponds to TRBD1 (5 bases). Trimming stripped 4 bases from V and 0 bases from J, with 10 bases between. CDR3 length: 16 amino acids. Per the germline V gene, CDR1 is MNHEY and CDR2 is SMNVEV (reference sequence). Here the CDR3 DNA reads TGTGCCAGCAGTTACAGGTCCAGCTCCTATAATTCACCCCTCCACTTT. Protein product: CASSYRSSSYNSPLHF.

The J gene is TRBJ2-1, the V gene TRBV7-9; TRBD2 agrees at 9 bases. V trimming: 2 bases; J trimming: 5 bases; junction bases outside the gene matches: 13. This CDR3 has 18 residues. CDR1 is SEHNR, CDR2 FQNEAQ, per germline (reference sequence). The CDR3 spells CASSLLRAVAGDNNEQFF. The DNA of the CDR3 is TGTGCCAGCAGCTTACTTCGGGCGGTAGCGGGAGACAACAATGAGCAGTTCTTC.

J is TRBJ2-5 and V is TRBV4-1; D gene uncertain. The J call is uncertain, as TRBJ2-7 better fits the DNA end. CDR3 length: 15 amino acids. Germline loops: CDR1 MGHRA, CDR2 YSYEKL. The CDR3 reads CASSLSDWSSYEQYF. The DNA for the CDR3 is TGCGCCAGCAGCCTTTCCGACTGGTCCTCCTACGAGCAGTACTTC.

The chain uses TRBV7-9 and TRBJ1-5; 9 nucleotides match TRBD1. Losses at the gene ends were 5 bases for V and 6 bases for J; bases not matched to a gene: 5. The CDR3 spans 14 residues. CDR1 SEHNR and CDR2 FQNEAQ come from the germline V gene (reference sequence). CDR3 in amino acids: CASSRTGEGQPQHF. CDR3 coding DNA: TGTGCCAGCAGCAGGACAGGGGAAGGTCAGCCCCAGCATTTT.

The chain recombines TRBV4-1 with TRBJ2-1; 9 positions match TRBD2. Trimming removed 5 bases from V and 7 bases from J; junction bases left unmatched: 6. This CDR3 spans 14 amino acids. CDR1 and CDR2 from the germline V gene are MGHRA and YSYEKL. The CDR3 DNA reads as TGCGCCAGCAGCATCCGCGGGAGGGGAAATGAGCAGTTCTTC. It specifies CASSIRGRGNEQFF.

The rearrangement joins TRBV9 to TRBJ2-3; 11 bases fit TRBD2. In germline, CDR1 is SGDLS, CDR2 YYNGEE. This CDR3 contains 15 residues. Germline trimming cut 4 bases from V and 9 bases from J; bases unmatched to any gene: 10. The CDR3 loop reads CASSLLSGRAYTQYF. The CDR3 DNA follows: TGTGCCAGCAGCTTACTTAGCGGGAGGGCCTACACGCAGTATTTT. Complete variable domain (other parts from reference TRBV9 and TRBJ2-3): DSGVTQTPKHLITATGQRVTLRCSPRSGDLSVYWYQQSLDQGLQFLIQYYNGEERAKGNILERFSAQQFPDLHSELNLSSLELGDSALYFCASSLLSGRAYTQYFGPGTRLTVL.

The chain uses TRBV6-1 and TRBJ1-5; 10 nucleotides match TRBD1. With 4 bases clipped from V and 3 bases from J, the junction kept 6 bases outside the gene matches. CDR3 size: 16 residues. Germline CDR1 is MNHNS and CDR2 is SASEGT. CDR3 in amino acids: CASSARDRGYNQPQHF. DNA for the CDR3: TGTGCCAGCAGTGCCCGGGACAGGGGATACAATCAGCCCCAGCATTTT.

V and J are TRBV2 and TRBJ2-5, with D tentatively TRBD2 (5 bases). V lost 7 bases and J lost 7, with 16 bases in between. CDR1 and CDR2 from the germline V gene are SNHLY and FYNNEI. The CDR3 extends over 13 amino acids. CDR3 sequence reads: CASKVEGSGTQYF. As DNA, the CDR3 is TGTGCCAGCAAGGTTGAAGGGAGCGGGACCCAGTACTTC.

This clone appeared a few times. CDR3 protein: CASSSSGGRGPNIQYF. CDR3 nucleotides: TGTGCCAGCAGCTCTTCGGGAGGCCGGGGTCCAAACATTCAGTACTTC. This rearrangement joins TRBV5-5 to TRBJ2-4; 7 bases fit TRBD2. Per the germline V gene, CDR1 is SGHKS and CDR2 is YYEKEE (reference sequence). The CDR3 length is 16 residues. V dropped 3 bases and J dropped 6; count of bases not matched to a gene: 12.

V and J are TRBV27 and TRBJ2-7; 7 bases align to TRBD1. This CDR3 has 14 amino acids. With 5 bases clipped from V and 2 bases from J, the junction kept 6 bases outside the gene matches. From germline, CDR1 is MNHEY and CDR2 SMNVEV (reference sequence). The CDR3 DNA reads as TGTGCCAGCAGTCAGGGACAGCGAGCCTACGAGCAGTACTTC. Its translation is CASSQGQRAYEQYF.

The chain carries TRBV27 and TRBJ2-7; D might be TRBD1 (5 bases). The CDR3 has 13 amino acids. Germline values: CDR1 MNHEY, CDR2 SMNVEV (reference sequence). Trimming stripped 6 bases from V and 4 bases from J, with 13 bases between. The chain's CDR3 is CASSLQEKYEQYF. In DNA form, the CDR3 reads TGTGCCAGCAGCCTACAGGAAAAGTACGAGCAGTACTTC.